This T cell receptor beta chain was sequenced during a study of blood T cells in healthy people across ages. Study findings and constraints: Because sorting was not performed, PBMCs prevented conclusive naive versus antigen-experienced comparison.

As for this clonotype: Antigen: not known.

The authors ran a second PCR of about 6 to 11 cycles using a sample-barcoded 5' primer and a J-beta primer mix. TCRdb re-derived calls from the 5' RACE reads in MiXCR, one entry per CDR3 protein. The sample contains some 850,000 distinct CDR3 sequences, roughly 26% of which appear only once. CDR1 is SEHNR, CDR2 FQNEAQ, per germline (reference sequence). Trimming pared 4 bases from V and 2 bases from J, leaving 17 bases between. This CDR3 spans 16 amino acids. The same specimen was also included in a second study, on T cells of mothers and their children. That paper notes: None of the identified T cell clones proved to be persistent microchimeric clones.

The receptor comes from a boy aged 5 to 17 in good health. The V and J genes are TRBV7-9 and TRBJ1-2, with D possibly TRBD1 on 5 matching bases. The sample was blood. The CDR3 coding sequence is TGTGCCAGCAGCTATGGGGGGTTGGGACCAAACTATGGCTACACCTTC. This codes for CASSYGGLGPNYGYTF.